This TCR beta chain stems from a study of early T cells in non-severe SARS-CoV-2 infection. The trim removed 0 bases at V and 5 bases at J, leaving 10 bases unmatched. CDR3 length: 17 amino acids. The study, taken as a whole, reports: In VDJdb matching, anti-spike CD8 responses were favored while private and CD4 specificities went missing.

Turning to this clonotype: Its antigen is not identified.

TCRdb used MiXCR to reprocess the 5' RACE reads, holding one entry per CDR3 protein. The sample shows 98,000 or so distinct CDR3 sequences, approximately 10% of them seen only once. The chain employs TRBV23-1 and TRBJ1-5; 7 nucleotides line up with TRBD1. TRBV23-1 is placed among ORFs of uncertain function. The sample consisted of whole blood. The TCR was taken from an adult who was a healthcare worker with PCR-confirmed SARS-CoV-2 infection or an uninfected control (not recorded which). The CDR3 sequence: CASSQSRPGQIDQPQHF. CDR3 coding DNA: TGCGCCAGCAGTCAATCCCGCCCGGGACAGATTGATCAGCCCCAGCATTTT.